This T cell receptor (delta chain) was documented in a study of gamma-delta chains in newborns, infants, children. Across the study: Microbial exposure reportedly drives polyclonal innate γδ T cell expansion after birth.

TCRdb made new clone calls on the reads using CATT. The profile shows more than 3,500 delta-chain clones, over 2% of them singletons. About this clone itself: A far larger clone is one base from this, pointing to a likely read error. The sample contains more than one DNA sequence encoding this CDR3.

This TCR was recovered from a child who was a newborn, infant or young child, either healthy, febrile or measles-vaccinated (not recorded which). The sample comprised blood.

The CDR3 region is CALIPYLSYTDKLIF. CDR3 nucleotides: TGTGCTCTGATTCCCTACCTCTCGTACACCGATAAACTCATCTTT. The chain carries TRDV1 and TRDJ1, with D possibly matching TRDD2 (5 bases). This CDR3 is built from 15 residues. The V gene's germline CDR1 is TSWWSYY and CDR2 QGS. The germline V and J ends were trimmed by 9 bases and 0 bases, with 17 bases remaining between them.